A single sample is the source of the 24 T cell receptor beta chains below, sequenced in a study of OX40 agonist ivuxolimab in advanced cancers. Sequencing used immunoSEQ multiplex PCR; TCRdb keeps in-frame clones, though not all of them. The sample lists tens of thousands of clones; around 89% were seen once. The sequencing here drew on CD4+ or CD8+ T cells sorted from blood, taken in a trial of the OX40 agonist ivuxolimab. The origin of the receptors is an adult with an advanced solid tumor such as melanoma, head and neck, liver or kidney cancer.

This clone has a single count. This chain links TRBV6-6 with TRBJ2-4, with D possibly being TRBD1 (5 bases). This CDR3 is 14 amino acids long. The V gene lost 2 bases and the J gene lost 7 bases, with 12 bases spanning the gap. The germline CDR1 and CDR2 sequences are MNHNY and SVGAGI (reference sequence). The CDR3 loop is CASSYPDRLNIQYF. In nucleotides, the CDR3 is TGTGCCAGCAGTTACCCCGACAGACTGAACATTCAGTACTTC.

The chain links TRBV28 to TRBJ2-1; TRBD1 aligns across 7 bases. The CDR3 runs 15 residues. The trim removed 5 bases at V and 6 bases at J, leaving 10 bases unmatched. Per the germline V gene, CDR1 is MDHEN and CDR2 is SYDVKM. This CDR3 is CASSRYSGQLNEQFF. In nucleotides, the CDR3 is TGTGCCAGCAGTCGTTACTCGGGACAGCTCAATGAGCAGTTCTTC.

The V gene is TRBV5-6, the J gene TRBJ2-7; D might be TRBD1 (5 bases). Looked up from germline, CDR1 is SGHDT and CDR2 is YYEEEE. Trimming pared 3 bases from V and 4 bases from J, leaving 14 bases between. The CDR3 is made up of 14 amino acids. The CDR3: CASSSQDTPYEQYF. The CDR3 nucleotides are TGTGCCAGCAGCTCCCAGGACACCCCATACGAGCAGTACTTC.

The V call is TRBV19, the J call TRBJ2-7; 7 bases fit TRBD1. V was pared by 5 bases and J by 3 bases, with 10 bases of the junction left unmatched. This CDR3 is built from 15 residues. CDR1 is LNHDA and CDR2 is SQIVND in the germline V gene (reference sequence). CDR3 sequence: CASSSPRDSLYEQYF. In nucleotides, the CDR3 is TGTGCCAGTAGTTCACCTCGGGACAGTCTCTACGAGCAGTACTTC.

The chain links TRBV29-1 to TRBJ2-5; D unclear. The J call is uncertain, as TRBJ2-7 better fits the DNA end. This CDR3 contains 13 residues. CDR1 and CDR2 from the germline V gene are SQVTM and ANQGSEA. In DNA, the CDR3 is TGCAGCGTTGAAGATCGGACCCGGACCGAGCAGTACTTC. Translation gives CSVEDRTRTEQYF.

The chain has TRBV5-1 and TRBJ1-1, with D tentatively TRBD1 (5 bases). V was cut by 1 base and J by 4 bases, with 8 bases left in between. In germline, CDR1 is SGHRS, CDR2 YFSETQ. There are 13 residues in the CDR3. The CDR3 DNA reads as TGCGCCAGCAGCTTGTCTGGGGGCACTGAAGCTTTCTTT. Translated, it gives CASSLSGGTEAFF.

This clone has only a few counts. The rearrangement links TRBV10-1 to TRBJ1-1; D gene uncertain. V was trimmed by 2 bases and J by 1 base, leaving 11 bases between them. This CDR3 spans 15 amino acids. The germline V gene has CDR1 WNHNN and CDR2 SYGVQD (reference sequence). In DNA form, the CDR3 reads TGCGCCAGCAGTGAGCGCGGATCCCCGAACACTGAAGCTTTCTTT. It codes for CASSERGSPNTEAFF.

In nucleotides, the CDR3 is TGTGCCAGCAGCTTATTCTTTGACAGGGACTACGAGCAGTACTTC. As protein: CASSLFFDRDYEQYF. The chain recombines TRBV5-5 with TRBJ2-7; 7 nucleotides align to TRBD1. J gave up 3 bases and V 2 bases, and 8 bases lay outside the gene matches. The CDR3 loop spans 15 amino acids. Germline V gene sequence: CDR1 SGHKS, CDR2 YYEKEE (reference sequence).

CDR3 DNA sequence: TGTGCCAGCAGCTCGAGACAGTACCAAGAGACCCAGTACTTC. Amino acids: CASSSRQYQETQYF. J is TRBJ2-5 and V is TRBV7-6; TRBD1 is a possible D gene (5 bases). The germline gives CDR1 SGHVS, CDR2 FNYEAQ. Trimming removed 4 bases at V and 0 bases at J, with 9 bases between. The CDR3 is made up of 14 amino acids. Combining the CDR3 with reference TRBV7-6 and TRBJ2-5 gives the whole variable domain GAGVSQSPRYKVTKRGQDVALRCDPISGHVSLYWYRQALGQGPEFLTYFNYEAQQDKSGLPNDRFSAERPEGSISTLTIQRTEQRDSAMYRCASSSRQYQETQYFGPGTRLLVL.

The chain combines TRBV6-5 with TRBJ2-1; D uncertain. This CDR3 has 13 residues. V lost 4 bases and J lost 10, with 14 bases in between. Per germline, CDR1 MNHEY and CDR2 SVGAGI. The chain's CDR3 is CASSLNRIREQFF. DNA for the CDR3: TGTGCCAGCAGTTTGAACCGAATTAGGGAGCAGTTCTTC.

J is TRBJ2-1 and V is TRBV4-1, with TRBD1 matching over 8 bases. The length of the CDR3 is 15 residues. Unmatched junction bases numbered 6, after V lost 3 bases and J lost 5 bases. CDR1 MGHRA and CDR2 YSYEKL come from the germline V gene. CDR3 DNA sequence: TGCGCCAGCAGCCATCCAGGGGGCAGCAACAATGAGCAGTTCTTC. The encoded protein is CASSHPGGSNNEQFF.

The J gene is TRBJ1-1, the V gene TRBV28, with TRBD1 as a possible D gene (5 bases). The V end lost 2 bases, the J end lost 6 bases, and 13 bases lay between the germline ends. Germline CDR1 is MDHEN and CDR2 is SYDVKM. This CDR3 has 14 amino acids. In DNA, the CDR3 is TGTGCCAGCAGTTTAGGACATGTAGTCGCTGAAGCTTTCTTT. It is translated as CASSLGHVVAEAFF. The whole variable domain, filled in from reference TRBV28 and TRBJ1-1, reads DVKVTQSSRYLVKRTGEKVFLECVQDMDHENMFWYRQDPGLGLRLIYFSYDVKMKEKGDIPEGYSVSREKKERFSLILESASTNQTSMYLCASSLGHVVAEAFFGQGTRLTVV.

CDR3 sequence reads: CASSHRGSEQYF. In DNA form, the CDR3 reads TGTGCCAGCAGCCACAGGGGAAGCGAGCAGTACTTC. The rearrangement links TRBV16 to TRBJ2-5; possibly TRBD1 for D (6 bases). Near its end, the DNA agrees better with TRBJ2-7, so the J call may be wrong. Per germline, CDR1 KGHSY and CDR2 FQNENV. The CDR3 length is 12 residues.

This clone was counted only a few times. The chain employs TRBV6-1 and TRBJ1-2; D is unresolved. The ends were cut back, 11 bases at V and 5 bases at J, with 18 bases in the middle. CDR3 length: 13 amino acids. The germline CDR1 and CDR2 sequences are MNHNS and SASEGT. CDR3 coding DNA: TGTGCCGCCTCGGGCACTTGGTCGTATGGCTACACCTTC. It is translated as CAASGTWSYGYTF.

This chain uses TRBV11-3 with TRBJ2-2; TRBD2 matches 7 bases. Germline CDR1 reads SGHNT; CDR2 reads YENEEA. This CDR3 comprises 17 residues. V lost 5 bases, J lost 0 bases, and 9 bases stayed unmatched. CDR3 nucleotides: TGTGCCAGCAGCACGTACGAGGGGAGGGCGAACACCGGGGAGCTGTTTTTT. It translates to CASSTYEGRANTGELFF.

The CDR3 region is CASSDMRKPSSGNTIYF. Here the CDR3 DNA reads TGTGCCAGCAGTGATATGAGGAAACCGAGCTCTGGAAACACCATATATTTT. The chain recombines TRBV2 with TRBJ1-3; D gene unclear. The CDR3 runs to 17 residues. Germline CDR1 reads SNHLY; CDR2 reads FYNNEI. Trimming cost V 3 bases and J 0 bases, with 15 bases left between them. Filled out from reference TRBV2 and TRBJ1-3, the complete variable domain reads EPEVTQTPSHQVTQMGQEVILRCVPISNHLYFYWYRQILGQKVEFLVSFYNNEISEKSEIFDDQFSVERPDGSNFTLKIRSTKLEDSAMYFCASSDMRKPSSGNTIYFGEGSWLTVV.

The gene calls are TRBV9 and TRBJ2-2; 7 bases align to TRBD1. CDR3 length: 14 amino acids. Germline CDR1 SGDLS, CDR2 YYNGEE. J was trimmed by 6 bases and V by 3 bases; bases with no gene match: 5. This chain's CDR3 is CASSATGKPGELFF. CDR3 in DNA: TGTGCCAGCAGCGCGACAGGGAAGCCCGGGGAGCTGTTTTTT.

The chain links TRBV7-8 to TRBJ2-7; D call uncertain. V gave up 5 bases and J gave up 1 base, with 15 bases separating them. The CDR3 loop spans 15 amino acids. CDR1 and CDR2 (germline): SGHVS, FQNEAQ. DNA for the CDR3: TGTGCCAGCAGCGTCGACCGGCGACCTTCCTACGAGCAGTACTTC. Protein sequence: CASSVDRRPSYEQYF.

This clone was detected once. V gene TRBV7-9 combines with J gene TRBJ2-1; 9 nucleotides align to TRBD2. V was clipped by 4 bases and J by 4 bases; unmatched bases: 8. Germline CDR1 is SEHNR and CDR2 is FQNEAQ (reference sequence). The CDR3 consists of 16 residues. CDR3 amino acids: CASSSLVAGVYNEQFF. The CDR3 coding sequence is TGTGCCAGCAGCTCCCTGGTAGCGGGAGTGTACAATGAGCAGTTCTTC.

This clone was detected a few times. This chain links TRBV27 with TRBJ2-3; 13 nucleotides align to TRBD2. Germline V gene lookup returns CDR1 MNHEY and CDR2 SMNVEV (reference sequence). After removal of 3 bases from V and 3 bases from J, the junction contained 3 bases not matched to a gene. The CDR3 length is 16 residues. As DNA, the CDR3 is TGTGCCAGCAGTTTGCTACTAGCGGGAGGGACAGATACGCAGTATTTT. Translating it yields CASSLLLAGGTDTQYF.

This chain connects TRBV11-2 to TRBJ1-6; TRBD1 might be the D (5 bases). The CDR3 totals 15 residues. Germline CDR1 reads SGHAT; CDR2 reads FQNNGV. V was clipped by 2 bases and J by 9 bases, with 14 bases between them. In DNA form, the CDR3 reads TGTGCCAGCAGCTTACGGGACGCCAGACGTTCACCCCTCCACTTT. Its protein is CASSLRDARRSPLHF.

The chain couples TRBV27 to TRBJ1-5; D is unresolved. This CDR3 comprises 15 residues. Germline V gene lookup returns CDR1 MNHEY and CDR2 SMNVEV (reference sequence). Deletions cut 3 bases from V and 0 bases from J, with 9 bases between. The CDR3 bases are TGTGCCAGCAGTTTCGACGGAAATAGCAATCAGCCCCAGCATTTT. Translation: CASSFDGNSNQPQHF.

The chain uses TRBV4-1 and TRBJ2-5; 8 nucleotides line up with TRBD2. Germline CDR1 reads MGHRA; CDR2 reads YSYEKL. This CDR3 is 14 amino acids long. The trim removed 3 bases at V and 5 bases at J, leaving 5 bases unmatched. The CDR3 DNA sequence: TGCGCCAGCAGCCACCAGGGACTAGAGGAGACCCAGTACTTC. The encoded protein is CASSHQGLEETQYF.

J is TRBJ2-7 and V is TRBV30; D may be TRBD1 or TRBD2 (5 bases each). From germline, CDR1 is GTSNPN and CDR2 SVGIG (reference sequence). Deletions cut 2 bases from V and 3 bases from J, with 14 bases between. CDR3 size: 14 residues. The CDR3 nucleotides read TGTGCCTGGAGTATCTCCAGGGCGGGCTACGAGCAGTACTTC. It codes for CAWSISRAGYEQYF. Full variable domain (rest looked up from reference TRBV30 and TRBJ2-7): SQTIHQWPATLVQPVGSPLSLECTVEGTSNPNLYWYRQAAGRGLQLLFYSVGIGQISSEVPQNLSASRPQDRQFILSSKKLLLSDSGFYLCAWSISRAGYEQYFGPGTRLTVT.